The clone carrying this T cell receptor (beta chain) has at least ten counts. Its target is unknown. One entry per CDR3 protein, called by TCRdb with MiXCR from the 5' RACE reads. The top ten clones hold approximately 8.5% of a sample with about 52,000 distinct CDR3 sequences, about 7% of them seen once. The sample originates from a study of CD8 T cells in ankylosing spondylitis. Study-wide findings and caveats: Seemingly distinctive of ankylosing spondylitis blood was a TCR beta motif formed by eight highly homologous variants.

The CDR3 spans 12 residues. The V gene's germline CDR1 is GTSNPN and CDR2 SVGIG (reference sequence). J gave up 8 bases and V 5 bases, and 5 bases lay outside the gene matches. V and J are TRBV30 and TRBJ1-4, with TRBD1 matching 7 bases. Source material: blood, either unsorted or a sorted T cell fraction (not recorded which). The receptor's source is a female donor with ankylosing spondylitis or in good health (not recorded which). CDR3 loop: CAWSGTAEKLFF. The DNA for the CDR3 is TGTGCCTGGTCCGGGACAGCCGAAAAACTGTTTTTT.